A selection of T cell receptor beta chains follows, all from one sample in a study of neurological immune-mediated disorders. Each CDR3 protein is one row after TCRdb ran MiXCR on the 5' RACE reads. The repertoire has approximately 48,000 distinct CDR3 sequences, roughly 17% of them found once; the top ten carry about 4.7%. Material for sequencing was PBMCs. These TCRs come from a man between 60 and 70 years old in good health. CDR3s include the opening cysteine and the closing phenylalanine or tryptophan. D genes are given only for firm matches. Clone size is not always given. Where it is, it says once, few, many or a class for expanded clones.

clone size | J gene | D gene | V gene | CDR3 DNA | CDR3 protein
many | TRBJ2-1 | TRBD2 | TRBV24-1 | TGTGCCACCAGTGATTTCTCGGCTAGCGGGAGGCCCTGGCAGTTCTTC | CATSDFSASGRPWQFF
many | TRBJ2-1 | NA | TRBV12-3/TRBV12-4 | TGTGCCAGCAACCGACTAGTTGCCAATGAGCAGTTCTTC | CASNRLVANEQFF
NA | TRBJ1-2 | NA | TRBV18 | TGTGCCAGCTCGCCTGACATTAACTATGGCTACACCTTC | CASSPDINYGYTF
many | TRBJ2-5 | NA | TRBV7-6 | TGTGCCAGCAGCCTGGGACGCTTCCAAGAGACCCAGTACTTC | CASSLGRFQETQYF
many | TRBJ2-5 | NA | TRBV5-1 | TGCGCCAGCAGCTTGGGGGGGAATCAAGAGACCCAGTACTTC | CASSLGGNQETQYF
many | TRBJ2-3 | TRBD1 | TRBV2 | TGTGCCAGCAGAAAAGACAGGGGATTCACAGATACGCAGTATTTT | CASRKDRGFTDTQYF
many | TRBJ1-1 | NA | TRBV11-2 | TGTGCCAGCAGCTGGAGATTAATCGGACTGGGGCACACTGAAGCTTTCTTT | CASSWRLIGLGHTEAFF
many | TRBJ2-3 | NA | TRBV20-1 | TGCAGTGTTAGCACAGATACGCAGTATTTT | CSVSTDTQYF
many | TRBJ1-5 | TRBD1 | TRBV24-1 | TGTGCCACCAGCCCCGGGACAGGGACCTTTTTGAGCAATCAGCCCCAGCATTTT | CATSPGTGTFLSNQPQHF
many | TRBJ2-7 | TRBD2 | TRBV12-3/TRBV12-4 | TGTGCCAGCAGCTTCAGCGGGAGGGGCTACGAGCAGTACTTC | CASSFSGRGYEQYF
many | TRBJ2-7 | NA | TRBV7-9 | TGTGCCAGCGTTCAAGCCCCGGACAGTATCTCCTACGAGCAGTACTTC | CASVQAPDSISYEQYF
NA | TRBJ2-1 | NA | TRBV6-4 | TGTGCCAGCAGCCCCATGGCGACACTTGAGCAGTTCTTC | CASSPMATLEQFF
many | TRBJ1-5 | NA | TRBV7-9 | TGTGCCAGCAGCCTACCCAATCAGCCCCAGCATTTT | CASSLPNQPQHF
many | TRBJ1-1 | NA | TRBV18 | TGTGCCAGCTCATCAAATAGAAATCGAGCAGAAGCTTTCTTT | CASSSNRNRAEAFF
many | TRBJ2-2 | NA | TRBV11-2 | TGTGCCAGCAGCTTACGACAGGCGGTGGGGGAGCTGTTTTTT | CASSLRQAVGELFF
many | TRBJ2-2 | NA | TRBV29-1 | TGCAGCGTTGAAATATTTGCGGGACGACGTGGTACCGGGGAGCTGTTTTTT | CSVEIFAGRRGTGELFF
NA | TRBJ1-1 | NA | TRBV5-1 | TGCGCCAGCAGCTCGAGGGGACAAGGGAGGACTGAAGCTTTCTTT | CASSSRGQGRTEAFF
many | TRBJ2-5 | NA | TRBV5-1 | TGCGCCAGCAGCTTGTTCCGGCAGGGCATCCAAGAGACCCAGTACTTC | CASSLFRQGIQETQYF
few | TRBJ1-6 | NA | TRBV19 | TGTGCCAGTAGTCCCTCGATCAGCTCCTATAATTCACCCCTCCACTTT | CASSPSISSYNSPLHF
NA | TRBJ1-1 | NA | TRBV2 | TGTGCCAGCAGTGAAGAGATGAGTTTGAACACTGAAGCTTTCTTT | CASSEEMSLNTEAFF
many | TRBJ2-7 | TRBD2 | TRBV4-1 | TGCGCCAGCAGCCAAGGACTAGCGGGAGCCTCCGAGCAGTACTTC | CASSQGLAGASEQYF
NA | TRBJ1-1 | NA | TRBV7-9 | TGTGCCAGCAGCCCCTTGGCCCAGGAAGCTTTCTTT | CASSPLAQEAFF
many | TRBJ2-7 | NA | TRBV28 | TGTGCCAGCAGTTTGGGGATCTACGAGCAGTACTTC | CASSLGIYEQYF
many | TRBJ1-1 | NA | TRBV5-1 | TGCGCCAGCAGCTTTTCAGTAATAGGGTCCACTGAAGCTTTCTTT | CASSFSVIGSTEAFF
NA | TRBJ2-7 | TRBD1 | TRBV5-6 | TGTGCCAGCAGCCACAGACAGGGCAAGGTTGGCGAGCAGTACTTC | CASSHRQGKVGEQYF
NA | TRBJ2-7 | NA | TRBV7-2 | TGTGCCAGCAGCTTAGATTTGTACGAGCAGTACTTC | CASSLDLYEQYF
many | TRBJ2-3 | NA | TRBV20-1 | TGCAGTGCTCTTCCGGGACTTACTACAGATACGCAGTATTTT | CSALPGLTTDTQYF
many | TRBJ2-7 | TRBD1 | TRBV5-1 | TGCGCCAGCAGCTTGGGGACAGGGCAATTCCTCGAGCAGTACTTC | CASSLGTGQFLEQYF
NA | TRBJ2-1 | TRBD2 | TRBV5-1 | TGCGCCAGCAGCGATATAGCGGGGAGGGGAGGTGAGCAGTTCTTC | CASSDIAGRGGEQFF
NA | TRBJ2-1 | NA | TRBV5-1 | TGCGCCAGCAGCTTCCGGGGGTATATCGAAGGTGAGCAGTTCTTC | CASSFRGYIEGEQFF
many | TRBJ2-7 | NA | TRBV6-5 | TGTGCCAGCAGTTACGGGTCCGGGGAGCAGTACTTC | CASSYGSGEQYF
few | TRBJ2-1 | TRBD2 | TRBV4-2 | TGTGCCAGCAGCCAAGAGAAGCGGGAGTCGCTTGAGCAGTTCTTC | CASSQEKRESLEQFF
many | TRBJ1-2 | NA | TRBV7-3 | TGTGCCAGCAGCCCATCAACAGGAAACGGCTACACCTTC | CASSPSTGNGYTF
NA | TRBJ2-1 | NA | TRBV18 | TGTGCCAGCTCACCACGGGGGGGCAGGAGCACCTACAATGAGCAGTTCTTC | CASSPRGGRSTYNEQFF
many | TRBJ1-5 | TRBD1 | TRBV6-1 | TGTGCCAGCAGTAGGGGACAGGACGGCTCTCAGCCCCAGCATTTT | CASSRGQDGSQPQHF
many | TRBJ1-2 | NA | TRBV20-1 | TGCAGTGCCGTCCCAAGTCGTTCCCCCAACGGCTACACCTTC | CSAVPSRSPNGYTF
many | TRBJ2-7 | TRBD1 | TRBV29-1 | TGCAGCGTTGAAGGAGGGACAGGGGATCCCTACGAGCAGTACTTC | CSVEGGTGDPYEQYF
many | TRBJ2-1 | NA | TRBV3-1 | TGTGCCAGCAGTCCTGATTTCGTCCAGCGGGTTTACAATGAGCAGTTCTTC | CASSPDFVQRVYNEQFF
many | TRBJ2-7 | NA | TRBV10-3 | TGTGCCATCACAGATCCGGGACTTTCTGCCTACGAGCAGTACTTC | CAITDPGLSAYEQYF
NA | TRBJ1-1 | TRBD1 | TRBV5-1 | TGCGCCAGCAGCCGGGGACAGGGGAACACTGAAGCTTTCTTT | CASSRGQGNTEAFF
NA | TRBJ2-1 | TRBD1 | TRBV29-1 | TGCAGCGTTGCGAGACAGGGCAATGAGCAGTTCTTC | CSVARQGNEQFF
many | TRBJ2-3 | TRBD1 | TRBV12-3/TRBV12-4 | TGTGCCAGCAGTACCCACAGGGGAGTGGGCACAGATACGCAGTATTTT | CASSTHRGVGTDTQYF
many | TRBJ2-7 | TRBD2 | TRBV7-3 | TGTGCCAGCAGCCTCCGGGGGGGGAGTTACGAGCAGTACTTC | CASSLRGGSYEQYF
many | TRBJ2-7 | NA | TRBV7-9 | TGTGCCAGCAGCCCGCTTGGGGGGCCCTACGAGCAGTACTTC | CASSPLGGPYEQYF
many | TRBJ2-5 | NA | TRBV18 | TGTGCCAGCTCACCACGGGGGACGGAGACCCAGTACTTC | CASSPRGTETQYF
many | TRBJ2-7 | TRBD2 | TRBV9 | TGTGCCAGCAGCGTAGGTACTAGCGGGATCAACGAGCAGTACTTC | CASSVGTSGINEQYF
NA | TRBJ1-2 | TRBD1 | TRBV12-3/TRBV12-4 | TGTGCCAGCAGTTTCGACAGGGGGGACAACTATGGCTACACCTTC | CASSFDRGDNYGYTF
many | TRBJ1-6 | NA | TRBV6-5 | TGTGCCAGCAGCGGTGGGTCCTATAATTCACCCCTCCACTTT | CASSGGSYNSPLHF
many | TRBJ2-7 | TRBD2 | TRBV2 | TGTGCCAGCAGCGGGGCTAGCGGGATTGGCTACGAGCAGTACTTC | CASSGASGIGYEQYF
many | TRBJ2-7 | TRBD2 | TRBV7-8 | TGTGCCAGCAGCCCGACTAGCGGATACTCCTACGAGCAGTACTTC | CASSPTSGYSYEQYF
many | TRBJ2-1 | TRBD2 | TRBV5-1 | TGCGCCAGCAGCTTTTTGGCGGGAGCTGCCTACAATGAGCAGTTCTTC | CASSFLAGAAYNEQFF
many | TRBJ2-3 | NA | TRBV20-1 | TGCAGTGCTAGTAGGGATTCGGATACGCAGTATTTT | CSASRDSDTQYF
many | TRBJ1-5 | NA | TRBV5-5 | TGTGCCAGCAGCTTGGTGCCGGGGGCTAATCAGCCCCAGCATTTT | CASSLVPGANQPQHF
many | TRBJ2-2 | NA | TRBV24-1 | TGTGCCACCAGTGATCCCATCCGGGACATCACCGGGGAGCTGTTTTTT | CATSDPIRDITGELFF
many | TRBJ1-5 | NA | TRBV12-5 | TGTGCTAGTGCCGTGGGCAAGGGGCGTCGGGATCAGCCCCAGCATTTT | CASAVGKGRRDQPQHF